This is a list of T cell receptor beta chains from one sample in a study of cytomegalovirus exposure and HLA in healthy donors. The repertoire was sequenced with immunoSEQ multiplex PCR; TCRdb's copy has only in-frame clones and lacks some. The table has 95,000 to 150,000 clones, approximately 71% seen once. The sample was PBMCs. The receptor set was obtained from a woman aged 45-60 years in good health and CMV-seronegative. Both conserved end residues are part of each CDR3. D genes are given only for firm matches. The size field is filled for only some rows; it gives once, few, many or a size class.

clone size: .; V gene: TRBV20-1; D gene: .; J gene: TRBJ2-7; CDR3 length: 10; CDR3 protein: CSAWGDEQYF; CDR3 DNA: TGCAGTGCGTGGGGCGACGAGCAGTACTTC
clone size: .; V gene: TRBV19; D gene: .; J gene: TRBJ2-4; CDR3 length: 16; CDR3 protein: CASSPLDREAKNIQYF; CDR3 DNA: TGTGCCAGTAGTCCATTGGACAGAGAAGCCAAAAACATTCAGTACTTC
clone size: .; V gene: TRBV5-5; D gene: .; J gene: TRBJ1-5; CDR3 length: 15; CDR3 protein: CASSLDPGFNQPQHF; CDR3 DNA: TGTGCCAGCAGCTTGGACCCGGGGTTCAATCAGCCCCAGCATTTT
clone size: .; V gene: TRBV7-2; D gene: .; J gene: TRBJ2-4; CDR3 length: 15; CDR3 protein: CASSFGSGTKNIQYF; CDR3 DNA: TGTGCCAGCAGCTTTGGATCAGGGACCAAAAACATTCAGTACTTC
clone size: once; V gene: TRBV6-6; D gene: TRBD2; J gene: TRBJ2-2; CDR3 length: 16; CDR3 protein: CASSYSSGRNHRELFF; CDR3 DNA: TGTGCCAGCAGTTACTCGAGCGGGAGAAATCATCGGGAGCTGTTTTTT
clone size: .; V gene: TRBV5-1; D gene: TRBD1; J gene: TRBJ1-2; CDR3 length: 15; CDR3 protein: CASSSQGDPSYGYTF; CDR3 DNA: TGCGCCAGCAGCTCCCAGGGGGACCCGTCCTATGGCTACACCTTC
clone size: .; V gene: TRBV20-1; D gene: .; J gene: TRBJ2-3; CDR3 length: 10; CDR3 protein: CSGSTDTQYF; CDR3 DNA: TGCAGCGGGAGCACAGATACGCAGTATTTT
clone size: few; V gene: TRBV7-8; D gene: .; J gene: TRBJ1-3; CDR3 length: 14; CDR3 protein: CASSLRESGNTIYF; CDR3 DNA: TGTGCCAGCAGCTTGAGGGAGTCTGGAAACACCATATATTTT
clone size: once; V gene: TRBV10-3; D gene: .; J gene: TRBJ2-7; CDR3 length: 13; CDR3 protein: CAISGGQTGEQYF; CDR3 DNA: TGTGCCATCAGTGGCGGGCAGACCGGCGAGCAGTACTTC
clone size: .; V gene: TRBV27; D gene: TRBD1; J gene: TRBJ2-7; CDR3 length: 13; CDR3 protein: CASSRGQSYEQYF; CDR3 DNA: TGTGCCAGCAGCAGGGGACAGTCCTACGAGCAGTACTTC
clone size: .; V gene: TRBV11-1; D gene: .; J gene: TRBJ2-1; CDR3 length: 13; CDR3 protein: CASSSGVYNEQFF; CDR3 DNA: TGTGCCAGCAGCTCGGGAGTGTACAATGAGCAGTTCTTC
clone size: .; V gene: TRBV5-1; D gene: TRBD1; J gene: TRBJ1-1; CDR3 length: 15; CDR3 protein: CASSLQGEENTEAFF; CDR3 DNA: TGCGCCAGCAGCTTGCAGGGGGAAGAGAACACTGAAGCTTTCTTT
clone size: .; V gene: TRBV7-3; D gene: .; J gene: TRBJ1-1; CDR3 length: 13; CDR3 protein: CASSVQSSTEAFF; CDR3 DNA: TGTGCCAGCAGCGTTCAATCTAGCACTGAAGCTTTCTTT
clone size: .; V gene: TRBV13; D gene: .; J gene: TRBJ2-7; CDR3 length: 14; CDR3 protein: CASSLTPLTYEQYF; CDR3 DNA: TGTGCCAGCAGCTTAACCCCACTCACCTACGAGCAGTACTTC
clone size: .; V gene: TRBV7-9; D gene: .; J gene: TRBJ2-2; CDR3 length: 15; CDR3 protein: CSSSLGRRTTGELFF; CDR3 DNA: TGTTCCAGCAGCTTAGGTCGCCGTACTACCGGGGAGCTGTTTTTT
clone size: .; V gene: TRBV7-2; D gene: .; J gene: TRBJ1-5; CDR3 length: 13; CDR3 protein: CASSGRGRQPQHF; CDR3 DNA: TGTGCCAGCAGCGGCAGGGGCCGTCAGCCCCAGCATTTT
clone size: .; V gene: TRBV7-3; D gene: .; J gene: TRBJ2-2; CDR3 length: 16; CDR3 protein: CSSSLIPAVNTGELFF; CDR3 DNA: TGTTCCAGCAGCTTAATTCCAGCGGTCAACACCGGGGAGCTGTTTTTT
clone size: .; V gene: TRBV27; D gene: .; J gene: TRBJ1-1; CDR3 length: 14; CDR3 protein: CASSAHRAGTEAFF; CDR3 DNA: TGTGCCAGCAGCGCCCACCGGGCGGGCACTGAAGCTTTCTTT
clone size: few; V gene: TRBV6-1; D gene: TRBD2; J gene: TRBJ2-1; CDR3 length: 16; CDR3 protein: CASSGSGGVSYNEQFF; CDR3 DNA: TGTGCCAGCAGTGGTAGCGGGGGGGTTTCCTACAATGAGCAGTTCTTC
clone size: .; V gene: TRBV6-6; D gene: TRBD1; J gene: TRBJ2-5; CDR3 length: 12; CDR3 protein: CASGQGPETQYF; CDR3 DNA: TGTGCCAGCGGACAGGGTCCAGAGACCCAGTACTTC
clone size: .; V gene: TRBV7-9; D gene: .; J gene: TRBJ1-3; CDR3 length: 14; CDR3 protein: CSSSALRAGNTIYF; CDR3 DNA: TGTTCCAGCAGCGCTCTGAGGGCTGGAAACACCATATATTTT
clone size: .; V gene: TRBV27; D gene: TRBD1; J gene: TRBJ1-1; CDR3 length: 16; CDR3 protein: CASTAGQGIKEGEAFF; CDR3 DNA: TGTGCCAGCACCGCGGGACAGGGGATTAAAGAAGGTGAAGCTTTCTTT
clone size: few; V gene: TRBV18; D gene: .; J gene: TRBJ1-4; CDR3 length: 14; CDR3 protein: CASSPGNEGEKLFF; CDR3 DNA: TGTGCCAGCTCACCTGGGAACGAGGGCGAAAAACTGTTTTTT
clone size: .; V gene: TRBV18; D gene: .; J gene: TRBJ2-7; CDR3 length: 14; CDR3 protein: CASSKGEGPYEQYF; CDR3 DNA: TGTGCCAGCTCGAAAGGCGAGGGCCCCTACGAGCAGTACTTC
clone size: .; V gene: TRBV28; D gene: TRBD1; J gene: TRBJ2-2; CDR3 length: 16; CDR3 protein: CASSPFGQGGTGELFF; CDR3 DNA: TGTGCCAGCAGCCCATTCGGACAGGGTGGTACCGGGGAGCTGTTTTTT
clone size: .; V gene: TRBV6-1; D gene: .; J gene: TRBJ1-5; CDR3 length: 15; CDR3 protein: CASSEVIEIAQPQHF; CDR3 DNA: TGTGCCAGCAGTGAAGTGATTGAGATTGCTCAGCCCCAGCATTTT
clone size: .; V gene: TRBV7-2; D gene: TRBD1; J gene: TRBJ2-1; CDR3 length: 14; CDR3 protein: CASSLTGGRNEQFF; CDR3 DNA: TGTGCCAGCAGCCTCACAGGGGGCAGGAATGAGCAGTTCTTC
clone size: once; V gene: TRBV5-1; D gene: TRBD1; J gene: TRBJ2-7; CDR3 length: 14; CDR3 protein: CASSWIGTGDEQYF; CDR3 DNA: TGCGCCAGCAGCTGGATTGGGACAGGGGATGAGCAGTACTTC
clone size: few; V gene: TRBV28; D gene: TRBD2; J gene: TRBJ2-7; CDR3 length: 15; CDR3 protein: CASTRLAGGRNEQYF; CDR3 DNA: TGTGCCAGCACCCGACTAGCGGGAGGTCGCAACGAGCAGTACTTC
clone size: .; V gene: TRBV30; D gene: .; J gene: TRBJ2-7; CDR3 length: 14; CDR3 protein: CAWRRTGEVHEQYF; CDR3 DNA: TGTGCCTGGAGACGTACGGGGGAAGTCCACGAGCAGTACTTC
clone size: once; V gene: TRBV28; D gene: .; J gene: TRBJ2-1; CDR3 length: 13; CDR3 protein: CASSPGSYNEQFF; CDR3 DNA: TGTGCCAGCAGCCCCGGGTCCTACAATGAGCAGTTCTTC
clone size: .; V gene: TRBV7-6; D gene: TRBD2; J gene: TRBJ2-2; CDR3 length: 16; CDR3 protein: CASSQTSGMGAGELFF; CDR3 DNA: TGTGCCAGCAGCCAGACTAGCGGGATGGGTGCCGGGGAGCTGTTTTTT
clone size: .; V gene: TRBV11-3; D gene: TRBD2; J gene: TRBJ2-1; CDR3 length: 14; CDR3 protein: CASSSGLAGGPPFF; CDR3 DNA: TGTGCCAGCAGCTCCGGACTAGCGGGAGGGCCGCCGTTCTTC
clone size: few; V gene: TRBV11-3; D gene: .; J gene: TRBJ1-3; CDR3 length: 15; CDR3 protein: CASSLAQGTGNTIYF; CDR3 DNA: TGTGCCAGCAGCTTAGCCCAGGGTACTGGAAACACCATATATTTT
clone size: few; V gene: TRBV19; D gene: .; J gene: TRBJ2-3; CDR3 length: 17; CDR3 protein: CASSSTGTGVITDTQYF; CDR3 DNA: TGTGCCAGTAGTTCAACCGGGACGGGGGTGATCACAGATACGCAGTATTTT
clone size: few; V gene: TRBV29-1; D gene: .; J gene: TRBJ2-7; CDR3 length: 12; CDR3 protein: CSVRVQGGEQYF; CDR3 DNA: TGCAGCGTTCGTGTGCAGGGCGGCGAGCAGTACTTC
clone size: .; V gene: TRBV5-8; D gene: .; J gene: TRBJ2-1; CDR3 length: 15; CDR3 protein: CASSLGGGSYNEQFF; CDR3 DNA: TGTGCCAGCAGCTTGGGAGGGGGCTCCTACAATGAGCAGTTCTTC
clone size: .; V gene: TRBV15; D gene: TRBD1; J gene: TRBJ2-2; CDR3 length: 12; CDR3 protein: CATSRMGQRLFF; CDR3 DNA: TGTGCCACCAGCAGAATGGGACAGAGGCTGTTTTTT
clone size: .; V gene: TRBV7-3; D gene: .; J gene: TRBJ2-2; CDR3 length: 15; CDR3 protein: CASSLDSGNTGELFF; CDR3 DNA: TGTGCCAGCAGCTTGGATAGCGGGAACACCGGGGAGCTGTTTTTT
clone size: .; V gene: TRBV7-2; D gene: TRBD2; J gene: TRBJ2-7; CDR3 length: 14; CDR3 protein: CASSPSGSYNKQYF; CDR3 DNA: TGTGCCAGCAGCCCTAGCGGGAGTTATAATAAGCAGTACTTC
clone size: .; V gene: TRBV5-8; D gene: .; J gene: TRBJ2-2; CDR3 length: 14; CDR3 protein: CASSLRLDAGELFF; CDR3 DNA: TGTGCCAGCAGCTTGAGACTCGACGCCGGGGAGCTGTTTTTT
clone size: .; V gene: TRBV28; D gene: TRBD1; J gene: TRBJ1-2; CDR3 length: 17; CDR3 protein: CASNLGGGQPRFGGYTF; CDR3 DNA: TGTGCCAGCAACCTCGGGGGGGGACAGCCGAGGTTTGGTGGCTACACCTTC
clone size: few; V gene: TRBV6-6; D gene: .; J gene: TRBJ1-5; CDR3 length: 14; CDR3 protein: CASSYSQGYQPQHF; CDR3 DNA: TGTGCCAGCAGTTACTCGCAGGGGTATCAGCCCCAGCATTTT
clone size: .; V gene: TRBV7-2; D gene: TRBD2; J gene: TRBJ2-3; CDR3 length: 17; CDR3 protein: CASSLDSSGSPTDTQYF; CDR3 DNA: TGTGCCAGCAGCTTAGACTCTAGCGGGAGCCCCACAGATACGCAGTATTTT
clone size: .; V gene: TRBV27; D gene: TRBD2; J gene: TRBJ2-7; CDR3 length: 13; CDR3 protein: CASRSGSSYEQYF; CDR3 DNA: TGTGCCAGCCGGAGCGGGAGCTCCTACGAGCAGTACTTC
clone size: .; V gene: TRBV9; D gene: TRBD2; J gene: TRBJ2-5; CDR3 length: 18; CDR3 protein: CASSVAGIAGDGGETQYF; CDR3 DNA: TGTGCCAGCAGCGTAGCGGGGATAGCGGGCGACGGTGGAGAGACCCAGTACTTC
clone size: .; V gene: TRBV28; D gene: TRBD2; J gene: TRBJ2-7; CDR3 length: 14; CDR3 protein: CASSSGGSPREQYF; CDR3 DNA: TGTGCCAGCAGTTCGGGGGGGTCTCCCCGCGAGCAGTACTTC
clone size: .; V gene: TRBV6-1; D gene: TRBD1; J gene: TRBJ2-3; CDR3 length: 15; CDR3 protein: CASRPQDRAADTQYF; CDR3 DNA: TGTGCCAGCAGGCCTCAAGACAGGGCAGCAGATACGCAGTATTTT